This T cell receptor beta chain was profiled in a study of monozygotic twins with inflammatory bowel disease. Germline CDR1 KGHSH, CDR2 LQKENI. The CDR3 totals 13 residues. PCR of TCRalpha and TCRbeta cDNA was nested, with two rounds of approximately 16 and 10 cycles. Using the 5' RACE reads, TCRdb records one entry per CDR3 protein without DNA. Its clone listing holds 200,000 to 250,000 distinct CDR3 sequences. The J gene is TRBJ1-1, the V gene TRBV18. Sequencing was performed on blood. This TCR was sampled from a human donor with ulcerative colitis or Crohn's disease, or a healthy co-twin of an affected twin (not recorded which). CDR3 in amino acids: CASSPPGNTEAFF.